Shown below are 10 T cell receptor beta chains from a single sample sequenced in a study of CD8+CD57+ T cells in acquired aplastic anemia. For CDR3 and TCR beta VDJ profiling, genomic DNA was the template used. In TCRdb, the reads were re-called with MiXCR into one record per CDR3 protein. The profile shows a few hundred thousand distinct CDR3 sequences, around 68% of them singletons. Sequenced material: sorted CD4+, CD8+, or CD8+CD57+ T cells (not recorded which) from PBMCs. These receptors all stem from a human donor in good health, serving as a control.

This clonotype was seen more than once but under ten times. The CDR3 spells CASSMGRGGFNEQFF. The CDR3 DNA reads as TGTGCCAGTAGTATGGGGAGGGGAGGGTTCAATGAGCAGTTCTTC. This chain joins TRBV19 and TRBJ2-1, with 7 bases matching TRBD2. CDR3 length: 15 amino acids. Germline V gene lookup returns CDR1 LNHDA and CDR2 SQIVND (reference sequence). V was clipped by 3 bases and J by 6 bases; unmatched bases: 8. Using reference TRBV19 and TRBJ2-1 for the parts outside the CDR3, the full variable domain is DGGITQSPKYLFRKEGQNVTLSCEQNLNHDAMYWYRQDPGQGLRLIYYSQIVNDFQKGDIAEGYSVSREKKESFPLTVTSAQKNPTAFYLCASSMGRGGFNEQFFGPGTRLTVL.

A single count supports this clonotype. DNA for the CDR3: TGCGCCAGCAGCCAAGCAGACAACTCCTACGAGCAGTACTTC. Encoded protein: CASSQADNSYEQYF. The chain carries TRBV4-3 and TRBJ2-7; unclear D gene. Per germline, CDR1 LGHNA and CDR2 YSLEER. CDR3 length: 14 residues. The ends were cut back, 1 base at V and 0 bases at J, with 7 bases in the middle.

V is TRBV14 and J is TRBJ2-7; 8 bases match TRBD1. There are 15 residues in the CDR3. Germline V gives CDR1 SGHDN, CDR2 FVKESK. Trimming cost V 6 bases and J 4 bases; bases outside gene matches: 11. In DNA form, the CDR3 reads TGTGCCAGCAGTACTGTTCCGGGACAGGAGTACGAGCAGTACTTC. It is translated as CASSTVPGQEYEQYF.

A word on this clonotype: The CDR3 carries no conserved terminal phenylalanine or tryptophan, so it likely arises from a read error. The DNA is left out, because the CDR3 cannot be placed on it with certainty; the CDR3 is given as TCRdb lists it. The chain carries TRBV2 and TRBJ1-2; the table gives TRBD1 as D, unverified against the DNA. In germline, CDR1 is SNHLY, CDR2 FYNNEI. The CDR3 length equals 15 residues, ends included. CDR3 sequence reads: CASSTGDSQHFGDTT.

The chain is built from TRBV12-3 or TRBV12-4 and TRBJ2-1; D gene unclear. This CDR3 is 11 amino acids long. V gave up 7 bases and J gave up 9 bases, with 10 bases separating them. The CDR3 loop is CASTSWGEQFF. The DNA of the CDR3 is TGTGCCAGCACCTCTTGGGGTGAGCAGTTCTTC.

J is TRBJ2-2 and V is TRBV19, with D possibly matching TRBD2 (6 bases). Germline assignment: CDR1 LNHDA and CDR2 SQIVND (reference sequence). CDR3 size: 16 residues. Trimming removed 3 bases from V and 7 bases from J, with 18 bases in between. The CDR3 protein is CASSISRGVLGGELFF. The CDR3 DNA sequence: TGTGCCAGTAGTATTAGTCGCGGGGTATTGGGCGGGGAGCTGTTTTTT.

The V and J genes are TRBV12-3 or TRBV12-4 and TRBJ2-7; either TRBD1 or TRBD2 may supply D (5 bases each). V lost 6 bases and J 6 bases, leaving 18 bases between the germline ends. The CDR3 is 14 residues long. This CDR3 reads CASRPDGTRGEQYF. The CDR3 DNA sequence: TGTGCCAGCAGACCGGACGGGACCCGCGGCGAGCAGTACTTC.

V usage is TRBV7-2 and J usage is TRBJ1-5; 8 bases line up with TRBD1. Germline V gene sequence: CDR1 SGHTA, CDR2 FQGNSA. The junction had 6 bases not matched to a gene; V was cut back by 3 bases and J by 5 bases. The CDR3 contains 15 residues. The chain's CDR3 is CASSFWTGRDQPQHF. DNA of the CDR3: TGTGCCAGCAGCTTCTGGACAGGGCGGGATCAGCCCCAGCATTTT.

The CDR3: CASSAAKGGSQETQYF. Written as DNA, the CDR3 is TGCGCCAGCAGCGCCGCTAAGGGGGGGAGTCAAGAGACCCAGTACTTC. This chain connects TRBV5-1 to TRBJ2-5; possibly TRBD2 for D (7 bases). The CDR3 covers 16 residues. Germline values: CDR1 SGHRS, CDR2 YFSETQ. V gave up 4 bases and J gave up 2 bases, with 18 bases separating them.

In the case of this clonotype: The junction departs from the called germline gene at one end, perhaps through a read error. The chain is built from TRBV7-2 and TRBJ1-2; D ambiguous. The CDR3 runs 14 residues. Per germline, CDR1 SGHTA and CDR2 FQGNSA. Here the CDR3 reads CASSLQKQYSPLHF. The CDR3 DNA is TGTGCCAGCAGCTTGCAAAAGCAATACTCACCCCTCCACTTC. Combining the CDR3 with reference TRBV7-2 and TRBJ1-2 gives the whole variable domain GAGVSQSPSNKVTEKGKDVELRCDPISGHTALYWYRQSLGQGLEFLIYFQGNSAPDKSGLPSDRFSAERTGGSVSTLTIQRTQQEDSAVYLCASSLQKQYSPLHFGSGTRLTVV.